Each of the 18 T cell receptor beta chains below was sequenced from the same sample in a study of cytomegalovirus exposure and HLA in healthy donors. PCR involved 60 Vbeta and 13 Jbeta primers. Libraries were prepared by immunoSEQ multiplex PCR; TCRdb keeps only in-frame clonotypes and omits some of them. The sample lists about 200,000 clones, around 75% occurring once. The sample was PBMCs. The receptors were sampled from a woman in her thirties in good health and CMV-seronegative.

This chain joins TRBV27 and TRBJ2-3; D remains unclear. V shed 2 bases and J shed 4 bases, with 10 bases lying between them. Germline V gene sequence: CDR1 MNHEY, CDR2 SMNVEV (reference sequence). The CDR3 is made up of 14 amino acids. CDR3 amino acids: CASSLMGVADTQYF. The CDR3 DNA reads TGTGCCAGCAGTTTAATGGGCGTGGCAGATACGCAGTATTTT.

The CDR3 nucleotides read TGTGCCAGCAGCTTCCAAGGAAGGAGGAACACTGAAGCTTTCTTT. This encodes CASSFQGRRNTEAFF. The rearrangement joins TRBV7-2 to TRBJ1-1; D remains unclear. Germline lookup yields CDR1 SGHTA and CDR2 FQGNSA. This CDR3 region has 15 residues. V gave up 3 bases and J gave up 1 base, with 12 bases separating them.

The chain uses TRBV5-1 and TRBJ1-2, with D hard to call. Trimming took 0 bases from V and 8 from J, leaving 11 bases between them. CDR3 length: 13 residues. Germline V gene lookup returns CDR1 SGHRS and CDR2 YFSETQ. CDR3 in DNA: TGCGCCAGCAGCTTGGGGGTCGGGGTCGGCTACACCTTC. This gives the protein CASSLGVGVGYTF.

V and J are TRBV18 and TRBJ2-2; TRBD1 agrees at 10 bases. The CDR3 covers 18 residues. V shed 4 bases, J shed 7 bases, and the junction held 15 bases outside the gene matches. Germline loops: CDR1 KGHSH, CDR2 LQKENI. This CDR3 reads CASSREPTGTGVGGELFF. The CDR3 region has the DNA TGTGCCAGCTCACGAGAACCCACCGGGACAGGGGTCGGCGGGGAGCTGTTTTTT.

The chain has TRBV30 and TRBJ2-1, with 12 bases identical to TRBD2. The CDR3 spans 19 residues. Germline assignment: CDR1 GTSNPN and CDR2 SVGIG (reference sequence). V shed 3 bases and J 0 bases; nucleotides not matched to a gene: 12. The CDR3 sequence is CAWSFRTSGVPGSYNEQFF. CDR3 coding DNA: TGTGCCTGGAGCTTTAGGACTAGCGGGGTACCGGGCTCCTACAATGAGCAGTTCTTC.

This chain connects TRBV19 to TRBJ1-4; tentatively, D is TRBD1 (5 bases). The CDR3 is 15 residues long. Per germline, CDR1 LNHDA and CDR2 SQIVND (reference sequence). V dropped 3 bases and J dropped 4 bases, with 12 bases sitting between them. Here the CDR3 reads CASSMGGHINEKLFF. The CDR3, as DNA: TGTGCCAGTAGTATGGGAGGACACATTAATGAAAAACTGTTTTTT.

The rearrangement joins TRBV5-5 to TRBJ2-7, with 7 bases fitting TRBD2. This CDR3 is built from 17 residues. V was pared by 2 bases and J by 0 bases, with 11 bases of the junction left unmatched. In germline, CDR1 is SGHKS, CDR2 YYEKEE (reference sequence). The CDR3 sequence is CASSFRSGTTNSYEQYF. CDR3 nucleotide sequence: TGTGCCAGCAGCTTTCGGTCCGGGACTACCAACTCCTACGAGCAGTACTTC.

V usage is TRBV7-9 and J usage is TRBJ2-5; TRBD2 is a possible D gene (6 bases). V gave up 1 base and J gave up 2 bases, with 11 bases separating them. This CDR3 is built from 15 residues. Germline loops: CDR1 SEHNR, CDR2 FQNEAQ (reference sequence). CDR3 coding DNA: TGTGCCAGCAGCTTAGGGAGTGGAGGGCAAGAGACCCAGTACTTC. Its translation: CASSLGSGGQETQYF.

This clone was detected a few times. The chain couples TRBV2 to TRBJ2-2; D is perhaps TRBD1 (6 bases). CDR3 length: 14 residues. V was cut by 7 bases and J by 6 bases, with 15 bases left in between. Germline values: CDR1 SNHLY, CDR2 FYNNEI. CDR3 amino acids: CASTQPRGAGELFF. The CDR3 DNA sequence: TGTGCCAGCACCCAGCCCAGGGGAGCCGGGGAGCTGTTTTTT.

The chain couples TRBV19 to TRBJ1-5; no clear D gene. Trimming stripped 5 bases from V and 9 bases from J, with 20 bases between. CDR1 and CDR2 from the germline V gene are LNHDA and SQIVND (reference sequence). This CDR3 region has 15 residues. CDR3 coding DNA: TGTGCCAGTAGTGGTGAGCCGCGGGAGGCCCGGCCCCAGCATTTT. This codes for CASSGEPREARPQHF.

The chain links TRBV10-2 to TRBJ1-6; 10 bases fit TRBD1. Germline CDR1 WSHSY, CDR2 SAAADI. The CDR3 is 15 amino acids. The junction had 5 bases not matched to a gene; V was cut back by 5 bases and J by 7 bases. The chain's CDR3 is CASSRQGAKNSPLHF. The CDR3 bases are TGCGCCAGCAGTCGACAGGGGGCGAAGAATTCACCCCTCCACTTT.

The sample holds one count of this clone. The chain uses TRBV5-4 and TRBJ2-1, with 7 positions matching TRBD2. CDR3 length equals 16 residues. Trimming took 6 bases from V and 3 from J; bases not matched to a gene: 12. Germline V lookup: CDR1 SGHNT, CDR2 YYREEE (reference sequence). Here the CDR3 reads CASTPGLGGRYNEQFF. In DNA form, the CDR3 reads TGTGCCAGCACCCCAGGTCTGGGAGGGCGCTACAATGAGCAGTTCTTC.

The chain carries TRBV5-1 and TRBJ2-5; no clear D gene. V was clipped by 0 bases and J by 2 bases, with 11 bases between them. The CDR3 covers 15 residues. Germline CDR1 SGHRS, CDR2 YFSETQ. The CDR3 DNA is TGCGCCAGCAGCTTGGCCGCCCCCGGTCAAGAGACCCAGTACTTC. This gives the protein CASSLAAPGQETQYF.

V gene TRBV6-6 combines with J gene TRBJ1-2; 10 nucleotides line up with TRBD1. The CDR3 sequence is 15 residues long. Germline values: CDR1 MNHNY, CDR2 SVGAGI (reference sequence). Germline trimming cut 0 bases from V and 5 bases from J; bases unmatched to any gene: 3. CDR3 nucleotide sequence: TGTGCCAGCAGTTACTCGGGGACAGGGGCGTATGGCTACACCTTC. The encoded protein is CASSYSGTGAYGYTF.

V is TRBV5-1 and J is TRBJ2-5; D might be TRBD2 (5 bases). Germline V gene sequence: CDR1 SGHRS, CDR2 YFSETQ. Trimming left V 4 bases short and J 5 bases short, with 18 bases between. The CDR3 is made up of 15 amino acids. The CDR3: CASSEDLNGGETQYF. CDR3 coding DNA: TGCGCCAGCAGCGAAGACTTAAACGGAGGCGAGACCCAGTACTTC.

The genes are TRBV29-1 and TRBJ1-1; tentative D call: TRBD1 (6 bases). Per germline, CDR1 SQVTM and CDR2 ANQGSEA. CDR3 length: 12 residues. Trimming shortened V by 2 bases and J by 4 bases, and 8 bases separated the two germline ends. This CDR3 reads CSVERGATEAFF. The CDR3 DNA follows: TGCAGCGTTGAACGGGGGGCCACTGAAGCTTTCTTT.

This rearrangement joins TRBV5-1 to TRBJ1-2; 7 positions agree with TRBD1. Trimming cost V 0 bases and J 7 bases; bases outside gene matches: 6. The CDR3 covers 14 residues. Germline V lookup: CDR1 SGHRS, CDR2 YFSETQ. The CDR3 sequence is CASSLDRGFRGYTF. CDR3 coding DNA: TGCGCCAGCAGCTTGGACAGGGGATTTCGTGGCTACACCTTC. The whole variable domain, remainder taken from reference TRBV5-1 and TRBJ1-2, is KAGVTQTPRYLIKTRGQQVTLSCSPISGHRSVSWYQQTPGQGLQFLFEYFSETQRNKGNFPGRFSGRQFSNSRSEMNVSTLELGDSALYLCASSLDRGFRGYTFGSGTRLTVV.

The chain carries TRBV5-1 and TRBJ1-1, with a tentative D call TRBD1 (5 bases). The V and J ends lost 5 bases and 1 base respectively, with 18 bases between them. The CDR3 is 16 residues long. From germline, CDR1 is SGHRS and CDR2 YFSETQ. DNA for the CDR3: TGCGCCAGCAGTCAGGGCCCCCTGGGTGGGAACACTGAAGCTTTCTTT. Its translation is CASSQGPLGGNTEAFF.